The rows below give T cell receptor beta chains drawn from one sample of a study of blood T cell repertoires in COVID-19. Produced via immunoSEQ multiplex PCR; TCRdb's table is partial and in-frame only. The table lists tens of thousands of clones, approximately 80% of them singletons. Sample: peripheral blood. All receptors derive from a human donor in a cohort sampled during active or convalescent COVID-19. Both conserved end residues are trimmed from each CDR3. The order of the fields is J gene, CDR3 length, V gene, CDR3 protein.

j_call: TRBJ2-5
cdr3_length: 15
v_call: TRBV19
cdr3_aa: ASSIGASGGPQETQY

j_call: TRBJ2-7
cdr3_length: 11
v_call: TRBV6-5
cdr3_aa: ASKSSGRQEQY

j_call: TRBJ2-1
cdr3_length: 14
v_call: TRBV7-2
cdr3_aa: ASSLAGTSTHNEQF

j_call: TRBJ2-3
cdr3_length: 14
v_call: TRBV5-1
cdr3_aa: ASSLGLVMSTDTQY

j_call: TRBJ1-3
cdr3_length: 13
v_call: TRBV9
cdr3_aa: ASSVQGAAGNTIY

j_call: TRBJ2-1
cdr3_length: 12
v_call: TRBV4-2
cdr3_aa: ASSRGGAGNEQF

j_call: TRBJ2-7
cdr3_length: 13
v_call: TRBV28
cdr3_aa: ASSPAGQGRYEQY

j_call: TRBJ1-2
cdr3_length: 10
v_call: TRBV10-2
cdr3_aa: ASTGIGGGYT

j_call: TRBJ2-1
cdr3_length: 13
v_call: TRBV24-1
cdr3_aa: ATSDPTGDNNEQF

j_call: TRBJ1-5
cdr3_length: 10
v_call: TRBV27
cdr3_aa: ASKTGSQPQH

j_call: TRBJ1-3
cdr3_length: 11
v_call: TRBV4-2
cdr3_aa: ASSQETGNTIY

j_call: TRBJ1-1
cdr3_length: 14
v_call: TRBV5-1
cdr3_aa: ASSLSQGMGNTEAF

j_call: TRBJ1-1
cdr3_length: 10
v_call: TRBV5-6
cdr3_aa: ASSLGRSEAF

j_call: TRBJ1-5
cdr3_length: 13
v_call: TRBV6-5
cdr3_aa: AAVGEGTGYQPQH

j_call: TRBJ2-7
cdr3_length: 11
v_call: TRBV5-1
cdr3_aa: ASSLSRANEQY

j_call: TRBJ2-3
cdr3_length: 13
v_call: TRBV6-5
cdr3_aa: ASSPGQVGTDTQY

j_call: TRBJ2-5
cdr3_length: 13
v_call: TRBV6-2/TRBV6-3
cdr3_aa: ASSYPSAGGETQY

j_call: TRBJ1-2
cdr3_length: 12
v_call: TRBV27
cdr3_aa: ASSPVDKNYGYT

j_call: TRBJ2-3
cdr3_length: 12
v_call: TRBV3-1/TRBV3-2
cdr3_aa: ASSRSGGGDTQY

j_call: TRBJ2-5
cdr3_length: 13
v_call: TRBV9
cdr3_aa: ASSVALAGEETQY

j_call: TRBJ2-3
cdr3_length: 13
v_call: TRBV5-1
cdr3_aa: ASGGFGQDTDTQY

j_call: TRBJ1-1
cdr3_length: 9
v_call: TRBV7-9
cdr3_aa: ASSRTGEAF

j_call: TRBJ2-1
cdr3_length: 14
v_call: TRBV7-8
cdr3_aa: ASSQVTRQGDNEQF

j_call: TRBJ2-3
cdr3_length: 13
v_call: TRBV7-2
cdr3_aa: ASSSSGGSGDTQY

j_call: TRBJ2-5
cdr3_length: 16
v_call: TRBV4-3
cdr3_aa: ASSQVLAGGPRPETQY

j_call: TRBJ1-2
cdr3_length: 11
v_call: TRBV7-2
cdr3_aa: ASSPPDRVGYT

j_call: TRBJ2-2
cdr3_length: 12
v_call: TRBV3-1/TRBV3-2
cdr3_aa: ASLPGQNTGELF

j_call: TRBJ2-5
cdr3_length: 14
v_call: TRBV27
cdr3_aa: ASRPGAGRGQETQY

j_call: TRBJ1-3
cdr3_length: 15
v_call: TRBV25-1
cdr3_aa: ASSDSPGQEFGNTIY

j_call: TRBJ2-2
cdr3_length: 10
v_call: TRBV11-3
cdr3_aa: ASSPVTGELF

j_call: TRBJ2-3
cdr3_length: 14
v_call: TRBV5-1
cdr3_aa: ASSPITGTRADTQY

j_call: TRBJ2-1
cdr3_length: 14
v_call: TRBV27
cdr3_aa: ASRPAERGGLNEQF

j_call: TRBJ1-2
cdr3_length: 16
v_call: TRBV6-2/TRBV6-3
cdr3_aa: ASSPSASRQGYTYGYT

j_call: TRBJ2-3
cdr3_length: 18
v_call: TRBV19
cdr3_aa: ASSAFSRTSGGEGTDTQY

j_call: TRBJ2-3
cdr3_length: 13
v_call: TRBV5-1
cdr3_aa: ASSRRGASTDTQY

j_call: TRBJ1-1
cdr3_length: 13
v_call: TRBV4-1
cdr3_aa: ASSQATGGFTEAF

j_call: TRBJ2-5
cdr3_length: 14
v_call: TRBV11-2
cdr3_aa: ASSLALAGTQETQY

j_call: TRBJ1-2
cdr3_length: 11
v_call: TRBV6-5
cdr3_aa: ASIGGGNYGYT

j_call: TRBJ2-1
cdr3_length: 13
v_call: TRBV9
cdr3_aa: ASSVEDRGDNEQF

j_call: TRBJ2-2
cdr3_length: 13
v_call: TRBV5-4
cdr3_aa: ASSPWGGNTGELF

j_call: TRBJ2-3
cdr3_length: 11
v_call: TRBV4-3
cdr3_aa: ASSQDYTDTQY

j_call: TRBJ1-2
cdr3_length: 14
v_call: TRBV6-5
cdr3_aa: ASSYLPGEGRYGYT